This is a list of T cell receptor beta chains from one sample in a study of T-cell memory formation after mild COVID-19. TCRdb analysed the 5' RACE reads with MiXCR anew, one entry per CDR3 protein. Of about half a million distinct CDR3 sequences listed, roughly 20% are singletons. Sequenced: PBMCs or a T cell subset sorted from them (not recorded which). These TCRs come from an adult woman who had mild COVID-19 (a few samples of this study predate the infection). Cell type and time point are not known. Each CDR3 is given with its conserved first and last residue. A D gene is named only where the DNA matches it firmly. Size is stated for part of the rows, as once, few or many counts, or as a class when the clone is expanded.

clone size	V gene	CDR3 length	D gene	J gene	CDR3 protein	CDR3 DNA
-	TRBV20-1	16	-	TRBJ2-1	CSAQSGSITNYNEQFF	TGCAGTGCACAAAGCGGAAGTATCACCAACTACAATGAGCAGTTCTTC
-	TRBV5-1	14	TRBD2	TRBJ2-7	CASGVGTSAYEQYF	TGCGCCAGCGGAGTCGGGACTAGCGCCTACGAGCAGTACTTC
-	TRBV4-2	12	-	TRBJ2-1	CASSGRANEQFF	TGTGCCAGCAGCGGGCGGGCGAATGAGCAGTTCTTC
-	TRBV4-3	16	-	TRBJ1-5	CASSPEYYVSNQPQHF	TGCGCCAGCAGCCCTGAGTATTACGTCAGCAATCAGCCCCAGCATTTT
-	TRBV24-1	11	-	TRBJ2-2	CATSHTGELFF	TGTGCCACCAGCCACACCGGGGAGCTGTTTTTT
-	TRBV5-1	16	TRBD1	TRBJ2-7	CASSPDRGRSFYEQYF	TGCGCCAGCAGCCCGGACAGGGGGCGCTCCTTCTACGAGCAGTACTTC
few	TRBV19	13	-	TRBJ1-2	CASSIGDFYGYTF	TGTGCCAGTAGTATCGGCGACTTCTATGGCTACACCTTC
few	TRBV7-6	14	-	TRBJ1-6	CASSLDRANSPLHF	TGTGCCAGCAGCTTAGACAGGGCAAATTCACCCCTCCACTTT
-	TRBV5-1	16	TRBD1	TRBJ2-7	CASSPGGTASSYEQYF	TGCGCCAGCAGCCCGGGTGGGACAGCGAGCTCCTACGAGCAGTACTTC
-	TRBV12-3/TRBV12-4	17	-	TRBJ2-5	CASTTRRRDTPGGTQYF	TGTGCCAGCACCACCAGGCGGCGGGACACACCTGGCGGGACCCAGTACTTC
few	TRBV20-1	14	-	TRBJ1-1	CSARPGRMNTEAFF	TGCAGTGCTAGACCGGGACGGATGAACACTGAAGCTTTCTTT
-	TRBV7-9	17	-	TRBJ2-1	CASSPDDGTPSYNEQFF	TGTGCCAGCAGCCCCGATGACGGGACACCCTCCTACAATGAGCAGTTCTTC
-	TRBV2	16	TRBD1	TRBJ2-5	CASSADRGDPQETQYF	TGTGCCAGCAGCGCGGACAGGGGCGACCCACAAGAGACCCAGTACTTC
-	TRBV24-1	17	TRBD2	TRBJ2-3	CATSETTSGERTDTQYF	TGTGCCACCAGTGAGACGACTAGCGGTGAGCGCACAGATACGCAGTATTTT
few	TRBV12-3/TRBV12-4	13	-	TRBJ1-1	CASSFDRWTEAFF	TGTGCCAGCAGTTTTGACCGGTGGACTGAAGCTTTCTTT
-	TRBV7-9	14	-	TRBJ2-5	CASRGYRAQETQYF	TGTGCCAGCAGAGGATACAGGGCCCAAGAGACCCAGTACTTC
few	TRBV12-3/TRBV12-4	14	-	TRBJ2-1	CASRSPGAYNEQFF	TGTGCCAGCAGATCCCCTGGGGCCTACAATGAGCAGTTCTTC
few	TRBV25-1	16	TRBD2	TRBJ2-3	CASSFSSGGRTDTQYF	TGTGCCAGCAGTTTTAGTAGCGGGGGCCGCACAGATACGCAGTATTTT
few	TRBV11-2	18	TRBD2	TRBJ2-7	CASSLGQGTSRFSYEQYF	TGTGCCAGCAGCTTAGGCCAGGGGACTAGCCGATTTTCCTACGAGCAGTACTTC
few	TRBV12-3/TRBV12-4	16	-	TRBJ1-2	CASRPRIPTRDYGYTF	TGTGCCAGCAGACCTCGGATACCCACGCGGGACTATGGCTACACCTTC
-	TRBV20-1	15	TRBD2	TRBJ2-1	CSARATSGRTDEQFF	TGCAGTGCTAGAGCTACTAGCGGGAGAACGGATGAGCAGTTCTTC
few	TRBV7-3	14	-	TRBJ2-2	CASSRSGNTGELFF	TGTGCCAGCAGCCGTAGCGGAAACACCGGGGAGCTGTTTTTT
few	TRBV30	11	TRBD2	TRBJ2-7	CAWRNGGEQYF	TGTGCCTGGAGAAACGGGGGGGAGCAGTACTTC
few	TRBV12-3/TRBV12-4	16	-	TRBJ1-6	CASSGSYGPYNSPLHF	TGTGCCAGCAGTGGTTCCTACGGTCCCTATAATTCACCCCTCCACTTT
few	TRBV6-5	13	-	TRBJ1-1	CATQYAGKTEAFF	TGTGCCACCCAGTATGCTGGCAAGACTGAAGCTTTCTTT
-	TRBV29-1	12	-	TRBJ1-2	CSVDLRGYGYTF	TGCAGCGTTGACTTGCGGGGCTATGGCTACACCTTC
-	TRBV24-1	17	-	TRBJ2-6	CATSGGGSPSGANVLTF	TGTGCCACCAGTGGCGGGGGCAGTCCCTCTGGGGCCAACGTCCTGACTTTC
many	TRBV18	13	TRBD1	TRBJ1-1	CASSSSGGTEAFF	TGTGCCAGCTCATCTTCAGGGGGGACTGAAGCTTTCTTT
few	TRBV7-9	13	-	TRBJ1-2	CASSSGSGYGYTF	TGTGCCAGCAGCTCAGGATCCGGCTATGGCTACACCTTC
-	TRBV5-1	15	-	TRBJ2-7	CASSPGTQTPYEQYF	TGCGCCAGCAGCCCCGGGACCCAGACCCCCTACGAGCAGTACTTC
few	TRBV6-1	14	-	TRBJ2-5	CASSKGGGAETQYF	TGTGCCAGCAGTAAAGGGGGAGGGGCAGAGACCCAGTACTTC
-	TRBV5-1	15	-	TRBJ1-1	CASSSPGTGVTEAFF	TGCGCCAGCAGCTCCCCCGGGACGGGGGTCACTGAAGCTTTCTTT
few	TRBV6-5	13	-	TRBJ1-1	CASSYVGETEAFF	TGTGCCAGCAGTTACGTGGGGGAGACTGAAGCTTTCTTT
many	TRBV12-3/TRBV12-4	18	TRBD2	TRBJ2-1	CASSSGTSGRASYNEQFF	TGTGCCAGCAGTAGTGGGACTAGCGGGAGGGCATCCTACAATGAGCAGTTCTTC
few	TRBV5-1	12	TRBD1	TRBJ1-2	CASSLGTEGYTF	TGCGCCAGCAGCCTCGGGACAGAGGGCTACACCTTC
few	TRBV12-3/TRBV12-4	14	TRBD1	TRBJ1-4	CASSFGGQGEKLFF	TGTGCCAGCAGTTTTGGGGGACAGGGTGAAAAACTGTTTTTT
-	TRBV18	13	TRBD1	TRBJ2-7	CASSPRQGQGQYF	TGTGCCAGCTCACCGCGACAGGGGCAAGGGCAGTACTTC
few	TRBV9	17	-	TRBJ1-2	CASSPSDQLQPNYGYTF	TGTGCCAGCAGCCCCTCAGACCAGCTACAACCTAACTATGGCTACACCTTC
few	TRBV7-8	14	TRBD1	TRBJ2-7	CASSPDRVTYEQYF	TGTGCCAGCAGCCCTGACAGGGTCACCTACGAGCAGTACTTC
-	TRBV7-9	14	-	TRBJ1-2	CASSATASLDGYTF	TGTGCCAGCAGCGCCACCGCCAGTCTCGATGGCTACACCTTC